There are many counts of the clone carrying this T cell receptor beta chain. The antigen is undetermined. The data derive from a study of tumor and adjacent non-tumor tissue in lung cancer. RNA was extracted from bulk tissue without any cell sorting. Three rounds of nested PCR, following a modified ARM-PCR protocol, produced the TCRbeta library. TCRdb redid the calling of the multiplex PCR reads with MiXCR, one entry per CDR3 protein. The table includes some 120,000 distinct CDR3 sequences, 66% detected once. This CDR3 has 14 amino acids. CDR1 and CDR2 from the germline V gene are MNHEY and SVGEGT. J gave up 3 bases and V 11 bases, and 8 bases lay outside the gene matches. Study results and limitations: Shorter survival was associated with higher TCR diversity in tumors. Normal lung showed higher cumulative top 100 clone frequency than tumor. Significantly higher TCR diversity was found in tumor than normal lung.

The receptor comes from a man aged 30 to 45 with non-small cell lung cancer. The sequenced sample consisted of lung tumor tissue. The V and J genes are TRBV6-2 or TRBV6-3 and TRBJ2-2; 8 bases agree with TRBD2. CDR3 sequence reads: CAASQREYTGELFF. CDR3 DNA: TGTGCCGCGAGTCAGCGGGAGTACACCGGGGAGCTGTTTTTT.